The clone carrying this TCR beta chain was seen a few times. Antigen: not known. The PCR contained 60 Vbeta and 13 Jbeta primers. Only in-frame clones appear in the TCRdb table, and some are missing; sequencing was by immunoSEQ multiplex PCR. This table has 100,000 to 120,000 clones, about 15% appearing once. This sample stems from a study of cytomegalovirus exposure and HLA in healthy donors. Findings and limits, study-wide: The study assumed roughly uniform donor sequencing depth for presence/absence analyses. Listed as cytomegalovirus-associated were 150 or so TCR beta chains.

The CDR3 runs 18 residues. Trimming stripped 5 bases from V and 5 bases from J, with 25 bases between. Germline-derived CDR1 and CDR2 are MNHEY and SMNVEV (reference sequence). Sequencing was performed on PBMCs. V and J are TRBV27 and TRBJ2-1, with a tentative D call TRBD2 (6 bases). This receptor was obtained from a female donor in good health and CMV-seronegative. For the CDR3, the DNA is TGTGCCAGCAGTCCACTCATCTGGGACTCCGGAATCGACAATGAGCAGTTCTTC. This translates into CASSPLIWDSGIDNEQFF.